This TCR beta chain was recovered during a study of shared clonotypes between healthy human individuals. Regarding this clone: No antigen is known for it.

The authors loaded around 190 ng DNA, 30,000 to 35,000 T cell genomes, into sorted-subset replicate PCRs. The method was immunoSEQ multiplex PCR; TCRdb's version includes in-frame clones alone and lacks a portion of them. The repertoire holds about 590,000 clones, with around 95% as singletons. V trimming: 5 bases; J trimming: 7 bases; junction bases outside the gene matches: 6. CDR1 is SGHAT and CDR2 is FQNNGV in the germline V gene. This CDR3 has 14 residues. Broader study findings: Memory subsets generally showed smaller estimated richness than naive subsets did.

Naive-designated CD8 cells lacked CD45RO, were positively enriched for CCR7, and omitted terminally differentiated effector memory CD45RA+ cells. The sample taken for sequencing was naive CD8+ T cells sorted from blood. V is TRBV11-2 and J is TRBJ2-1, with 9 bases that match TRBD1. The source is a woman in her thirties in good health. This CDR3 reads CASSRTGGLNEQFF. The DNA for the CDR3 is TGTGCCAGCAGCCGAACAGGGGGCTTAAATGAGCAGTTCTTC.